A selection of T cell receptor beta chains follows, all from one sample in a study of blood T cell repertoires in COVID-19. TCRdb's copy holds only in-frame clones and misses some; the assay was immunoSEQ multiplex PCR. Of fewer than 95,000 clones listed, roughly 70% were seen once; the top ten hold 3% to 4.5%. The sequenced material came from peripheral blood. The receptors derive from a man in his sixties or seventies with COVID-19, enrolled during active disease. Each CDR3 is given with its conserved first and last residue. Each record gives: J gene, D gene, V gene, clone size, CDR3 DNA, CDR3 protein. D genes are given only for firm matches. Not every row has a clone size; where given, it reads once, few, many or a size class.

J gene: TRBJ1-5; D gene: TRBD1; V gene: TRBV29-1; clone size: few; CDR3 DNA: TGCAGCGTTGGGGACAGGCTCTTCGGCAATCAGCCCCAGCATTTT; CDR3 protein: CSVGDRLFGNQPQHF
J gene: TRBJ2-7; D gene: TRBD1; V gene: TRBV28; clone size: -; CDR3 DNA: TGTGCCAGCACCCCAACGAGGGGGCCCTTCTCCTACGAGCAGTACTTC; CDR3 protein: CASTPTRGPFSYEQYF
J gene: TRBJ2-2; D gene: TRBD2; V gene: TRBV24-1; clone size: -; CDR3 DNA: TGTGCCACCAGTAGCGGGAGGAACACCGGGGAGCTGTTTTTT; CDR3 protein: CATSSGRNTGELFF
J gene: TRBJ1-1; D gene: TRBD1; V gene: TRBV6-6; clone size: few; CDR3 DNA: TGTGCCAGCAGCAGGGGACAGGGGAGTCGCACTGAAGCTTTCTTT; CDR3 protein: CASSRGQGSRTEAFF
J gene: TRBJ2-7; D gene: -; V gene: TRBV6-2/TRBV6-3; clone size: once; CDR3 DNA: TGTGCCAGCAGTTACGAGCAGGGTCGGTACGAGCAGTACTTC; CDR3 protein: CASSYEQGRYEQYF
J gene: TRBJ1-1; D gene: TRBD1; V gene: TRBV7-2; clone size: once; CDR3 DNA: TGTGCCAGCAGCCCCCTTGGGGCAGGGGGCACTGAAGCTTTCTTT; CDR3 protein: CASSPLGAGGTEAFF
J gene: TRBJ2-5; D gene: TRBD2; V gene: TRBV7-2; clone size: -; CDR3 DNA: TGTGCCAGCACGGGACTAGCGGGGCACCAAGAGACCCAGTACTTC; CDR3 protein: CASTGLAGHQETQYF
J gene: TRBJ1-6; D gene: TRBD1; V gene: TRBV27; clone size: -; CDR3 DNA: TGTGCCAGCAGTTTATCTAGGACAGGGGATTCACCCCTCCACTTT; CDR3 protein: CASSLSRTGDSPLHF
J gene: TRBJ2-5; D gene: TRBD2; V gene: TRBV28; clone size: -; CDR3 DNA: TGTGCCAGCCGGCGGGGGGTTGAGACCCAGTACTTC; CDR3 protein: CASRRGVETQYF
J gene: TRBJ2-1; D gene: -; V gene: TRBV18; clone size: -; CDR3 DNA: TGTGCCAGCTCACCGGCAAGCGATTTTGAGCAGTTCTTC; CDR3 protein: CASSPASDFEQFF
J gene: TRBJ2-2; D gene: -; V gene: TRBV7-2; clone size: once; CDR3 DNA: TGTGCCAGCAGCCCCCCAGGGCTGAACACCGGGGAGCTGTTTTTT; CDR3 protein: CASSPPGLNTGELFF
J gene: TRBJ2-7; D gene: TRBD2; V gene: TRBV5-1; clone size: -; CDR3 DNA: TGCGCCAGCAGCCCGACTAGCGGTTTTGTCTACGAGCAGTACTTC; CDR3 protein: CASSPTSGFVYEQYF
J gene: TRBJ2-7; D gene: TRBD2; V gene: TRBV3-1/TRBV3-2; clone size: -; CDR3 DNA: TGTGCCAGCAGCCAAGTCAGCGGGAGTGCCTGGACCTACGAGCAGTACTTC; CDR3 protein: CASSQVSGSAWTYEQYF
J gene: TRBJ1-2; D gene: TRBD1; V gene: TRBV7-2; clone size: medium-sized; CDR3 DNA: TGTGCCAGCAGCTTAGGCGGGACAGGGATAACCTTC; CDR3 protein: CASSLGGTGITF
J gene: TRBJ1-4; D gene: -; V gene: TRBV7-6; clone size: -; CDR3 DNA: TGTGCCAGCAGCTTAGGGGGCGACGGTTTTGCAACTAATGAAAAACTGTTTTTT; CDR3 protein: CASSLGGDGFATNEKLFF
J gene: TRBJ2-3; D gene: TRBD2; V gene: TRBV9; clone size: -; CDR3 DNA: TGTGCCAGCAGCCCCAATAGCGGGAGTACCGATACGCAGTATTTT; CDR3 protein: CASSPNSGSTDTQYF
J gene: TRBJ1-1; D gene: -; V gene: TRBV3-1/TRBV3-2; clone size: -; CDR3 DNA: TGTGCCAGCAGCCAAGATGGTCGGGGAGGAAAGAACACTGAAGCTTTCTTT; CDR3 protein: CASSQDGRGGKNTEAFF
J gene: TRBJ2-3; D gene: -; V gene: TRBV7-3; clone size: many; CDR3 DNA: TGTGCCAGCAGCTTAATGGTTGGGCCAGATACGCAGTATTTT; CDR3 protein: CASSLMVGPDTQYF
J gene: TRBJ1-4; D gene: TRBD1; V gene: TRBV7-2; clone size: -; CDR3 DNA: TGTGCCAGCAGAAAAACGGGGACAGGGGACGAAAAACTGTTTTTT; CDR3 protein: CASRKTGTGDEKLFF
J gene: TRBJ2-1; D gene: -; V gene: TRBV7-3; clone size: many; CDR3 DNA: TGTGCCAGCAGCTTAGAGGCCCGGAATGAGCAGTTCTTC; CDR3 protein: CASSLEARNEQFF
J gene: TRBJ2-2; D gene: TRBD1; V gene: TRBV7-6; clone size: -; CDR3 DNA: TGTGCCAGCAGCCTCGGACAGGGGGGCACCGGGGAGCTGTTTTTT; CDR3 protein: CASSLGQGGTGELFF
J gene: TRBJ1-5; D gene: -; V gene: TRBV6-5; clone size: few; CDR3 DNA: TGTGCCAGCAGGACAGGAGGTACGCATCAGCCCCAGCATTTT; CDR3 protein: CASRTGGTHQPQHF
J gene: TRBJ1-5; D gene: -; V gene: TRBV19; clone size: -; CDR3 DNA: TGTGCCAGTAGTATGGGGCCCGGGGGTGCAATAGAGCCCCAGCATTTT; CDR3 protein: CASSMGPGGAIEPQHF
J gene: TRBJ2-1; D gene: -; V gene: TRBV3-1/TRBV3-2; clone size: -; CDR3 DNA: TGTGCCAGCAAAGGATCGGGGGGCGGCAATGAGCAGTTCTTC; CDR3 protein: CASKGSGGGNEQFF
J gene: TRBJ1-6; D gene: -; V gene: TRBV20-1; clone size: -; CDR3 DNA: TGCAGTGCTAGATCCGGGGAACCCCTCCACTTT; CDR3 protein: CSARSGEPLHF
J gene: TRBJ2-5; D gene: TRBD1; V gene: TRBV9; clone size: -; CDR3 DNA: TGTGCCAGCAGCGGGACAGGGGCGGAGACCCAGTACTTC; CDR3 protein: CASSGTGAETQYF
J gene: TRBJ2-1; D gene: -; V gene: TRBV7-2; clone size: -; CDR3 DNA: TGTGCCAGCACCCCGGGCGGGGCTAATAACAATGAGCAGTTCTTC; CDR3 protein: CASTPGGANNNEQFF
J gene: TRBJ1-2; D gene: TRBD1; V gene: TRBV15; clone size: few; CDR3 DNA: TGTGCCACCAGCAGCTACAACCCGGGACAGGGACGGGACTATGGCTACACCTTC; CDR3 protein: CATSSYNPGQGRDYGYTF
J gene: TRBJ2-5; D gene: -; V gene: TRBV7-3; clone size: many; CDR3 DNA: TGTGCCAGCAGCTTAACGGCGGAAGAGACCCAGTACTTC; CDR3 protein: CASSLTAEETQYF
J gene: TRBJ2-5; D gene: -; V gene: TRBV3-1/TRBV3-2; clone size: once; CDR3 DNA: TGTGCCAGCAGCCAGGGATGGGGCGGGACTCAAGAGACCCAGTACTTC; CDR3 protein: CASSQGWGGTQETQYF
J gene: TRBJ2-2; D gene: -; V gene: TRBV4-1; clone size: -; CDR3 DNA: TGCGCCAGCAGCCGAGAGAGCACCGGGGAGCTGTTTTTT; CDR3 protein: CASSRESTGELFF
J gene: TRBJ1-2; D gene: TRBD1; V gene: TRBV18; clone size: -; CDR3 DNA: TGTGCCAGCTCACCGTGGCAGGGGGCGGATGGCTACACCTTC; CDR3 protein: CASSPWQGADGYTF
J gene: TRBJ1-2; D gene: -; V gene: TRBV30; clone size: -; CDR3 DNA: TGTGCCTGGAGTGGAGGAGGGTTCGGCTACACCTTC; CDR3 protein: CAWSGGGFGYTF
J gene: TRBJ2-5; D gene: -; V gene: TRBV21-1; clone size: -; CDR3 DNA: TGTGCCAGCACCCTAGAGGGACAGGAAGAGACCCAGTACTTC; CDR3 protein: CASTLEGQEETQYF
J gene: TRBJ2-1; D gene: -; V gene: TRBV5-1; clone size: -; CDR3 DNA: TGCGCCAGCAGCCCCTCTGGTACTAGCCTAGTCACTATGTTCTTC; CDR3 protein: CASSPSGTSLVTMFF
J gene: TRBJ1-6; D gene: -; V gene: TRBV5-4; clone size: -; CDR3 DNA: TGTGCCAGCAGCTACGAAGCCAGGGTAGAGTCACCCCTCCACTTT; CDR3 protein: CASSYEARVESPLHF
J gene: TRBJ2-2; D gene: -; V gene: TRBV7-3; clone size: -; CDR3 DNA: TGTGCCAGCAGCTTAATTATTAACACCGGGGAGCTGTTTTTT; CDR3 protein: CASSLIINTGELFF
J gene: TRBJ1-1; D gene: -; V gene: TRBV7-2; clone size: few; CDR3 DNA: TGTGCCAGCAGCTTTGACAGTGTAAACACTGAAGCTTTCTTT; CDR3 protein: CASSFDSVNTEAFF
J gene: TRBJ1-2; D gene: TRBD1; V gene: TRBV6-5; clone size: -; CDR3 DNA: TGTGCCAGCAGCCTCGGGACAGGGTATGGCTACACCTTC; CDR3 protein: CASSLGTGYGYTF
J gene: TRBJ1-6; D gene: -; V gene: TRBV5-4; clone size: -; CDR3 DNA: TGTGCCAGCAGCTGGAGAAATTCACCCCTCCACTTT; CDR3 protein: CASSWRNSPLHF
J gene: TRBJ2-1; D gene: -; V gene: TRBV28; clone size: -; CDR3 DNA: TGTGCCAGCAGTTCCGGAGCGATGGGGGGTATCAAGAGCTCCTACAATGAGCAGTTCTTC; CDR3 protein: CASSSGAMGGIKSSYNEQFF
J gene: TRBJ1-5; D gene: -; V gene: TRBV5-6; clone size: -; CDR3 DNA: TGTGCCAGCAGCCAAGGACTGTTACAGCCCCAGCATTTT; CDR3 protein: CASSQGLLQPQHF